Only one count was recorded for the clone carrying this TCR beta chain. These data are taken from a study of blood T cell repertoires in COVID-19. Libraries were prepared by immunoSEQ multiplex PCR; TCRdb keeps only in-frame clonotypes and omits some of them. The data contain 200,000 to 300,000 clones, about 87% of them singletons. The clonotype originates from a man between 60 and 75 years old who had recovered from COVID-19. Material: peripheral blood.

The DNA of the CDR3 is TGTGCCAGCAGCCAAGATGTTCGACAGGGTCGTTTGGAGACCCAGTACTTC. Translated, it gives CASSQDVRQGRLETQYF. The chain carries TRBV4-2 and TRBJ2-5, with 7 bases that match TRBD1. With V trimmed by 0 bases and J by 5 bases, 12 bases remained unmatched. CDR3 length: 17 amino acids. Germline values: CDR1 LGHNA, CDR2 YNFKEQ.